This T cell receptor (beta chain) was sequenced for a study of stem cell transplantation in POMP-related autoinflammatory disease (dated by TCRdb to the early 2020s). Study-level background: The study hypothesized that defective thymoproteasomes impair MHC class I-dependent CD8+ T-cell differentiation and positive selection, skewing the TRB repertoire. Prior to transplant, the patients had CD4+ naive T-cell skewing, low CD8+ T-cell proportions, and decreased T-cell cytokine secretion. The effect of POMP deficiency on T-cell receptor beta repertoire diversity and CDR3 characteristics was assessed using high-throughput TRB sequencing.

Points on this clone: Its antigen is currently not known. No much larger clone exists at a distance of one base, and base qualities are not known.

The library came from the immunoSEQ multiplex PCR assay. Under the source paper's analysis protocol: Repertoire diversity was quantified with Shannon entropy, accounting for clonal size distribution. Clonotype distribution inequality was measured with the Gini-Simpson index (Simpson_1-D). TCRdb provides this immuneACCESS table in a form limited to in-frame rearrangements. Some clones are lacking; in checked studies, under half of them reflect an unresolved V gene, and why the rest are absent is not known. V, J and clone size derive from that table, while D and trimming were established from the DNA sequence. The sample table holds over 1,000 clones, of which 83% were seen once. Over 4% of the sample goes to the ten largest clones. The time point label on this specimen signifies: before hematopoietic stem cell transplant. PRAID featured prominent immunodeficiency alongside autoinflammation. Before TRB sequencing, T-cell subsets (conventional T cells, CD8+ T cells, regulatory T cells, T follicular helper cells) were sorted.

As encoded in the germline V gene (reference sequence), CDR1 is LNHDA while CDR2 is SQIVND. Trimming takes 7 bases off V and 0 bases off J; junction bases not matched to a gene: 14. Its CDR3 holds 17 amino acids, cysteine through phenylalanine. The CDR3 DNA has 51 bases and is translated from base 1. Paper-wide results and their limitations: The number of unique TRB V-J gene pairings in PRAID patients was restricted. Across all analyzed T-cell subsets, PRAID patients tended toward lower TRB diversity and higher clonality. Statistical significance for the trend toward lower diversity and increased clonality in PRAID patients was reached only for regulatory T cells.

Sequenced here: CD4+ follicular helper T cells (Tfh) from PBMCs, sampled before stem cell transplantation. What the cell subset or site label conveys for this sample: T follicular helper cells. The chain joins TRBV19 to TRBJ2-7; 8 central nucleotides agree with TRBD1. The receptor comes from a human donor with POMP-related autoinflammation and immune dysregulation (PRAID). The CDR3 in this case is CASTVSTGTGNSYEQYF. The bases are TGTGCCAGTACCGTAAGCACCGGGACAGGAAACTCCTACGAGCAGTACTTC.